A selection of T cell receptor beta chains follows, all from one sample in a study of immune evolution from preneoplasia to lung adenocarcinoma. Produced via immunoSEQ multiplex PCR; TCRdb's table is partial and in-frame only. Of more than 3,500 clones listed, 85% are singletons. Sequencing input: FFPE invasive lung adenocarcinoma tissue. The receptors were gathered from a person aged 45-60 years with lung adenocarcinoma. The CDR3 runs from the conserved cysteine through the conserved F or W. Each record gives: clone size, J gene, D gene, V gene, CDR3 DNA, CDR3 protein. A D gene is named only where the DNA matches it firmly. Clone size, where shown, is once, few, many, or a class for clones that have expanded.

few	TRBJ1-2	.	TRBV5-1	TGCGCCAGCAGCTTGGCTCCCCCGGCACAGAGCCGGGATGGCTACACCTTC	CASSLAPPAQSRDGYTF
.	TRBJ2-3	TRBD2	TRBV29-1	TGCAGCGTTGAGACTAGCAGAGGGACGCAGTATTTT	CSVETSRGTQYF
once	TRBJ2-7	TRBD1	TRBV6-5	TGTGCCAGCAGTTATTCTTCCGGGACAGGGTCGTACGAGCAGTACTTC	CASSYSSGTGSYEQYF
.	TRBJ1-2	.	TRBV27	TGTGCCAGCAGTTTATTAGGGACCTATGGCTACACCTTC	CASSLLGTYGYTF
few	TRBJ1-2	TRBD1	TRBV9	TGTGCCAGCAGCCAGACCGGGACAGGGGCAGGGGGCTACACCTTC	CASSQTGTGAGGYTF
.	TRBJ2-7	.	TRBV4-1	TGCGCCAGCAGCCAAGATCGCCTAGCACTCTACGAGCAGTACTTC	CASSQDRLALYEQYF
.	TRBJ1-5	TRBD1	TRBV2	TGTGCCAGCAGCCTGGGGACAGGGAAGCAGCCCCAGCATTTT	CASSLGTGKQPQHF
.	TRBJ2-5	.	TRBV9	TGTGCCAGCAACAGGGGAGGGGAGACCCAGTACTTC	CASNRGGETQYF
.	TRBJ1-1	.	TRBV28	TGTGCCAGCGGCCCTCAAACTGAAGCTTTCTTT	CASGPQTEAFF
once	TRBJ1-4	.	TRBV2	TGTGCCAGCACTCTGGAAGAGAAGGGAAAACTGTTTTTT	CASTLEEKGKLFF
once	TRBJ2-7	.	TRBV29-1	TGCAGCGTTGTTGACAGAATCGAGCAGTACTTC	CSVVDRIEQYF
.	TRBJ2-5	TRBD2	TRBV11-3	TGTGCCAGCAGTGCGGGACTAGCGGGAGGTTTGGGTGTTGAGACCCAGTACTTC	CASSAGLAGGLGVETQYF
.	TRBJ1-2	.	TRBV19	TGTGCCAGTAGTTCGGGGATAGCTAACTATGGCTACACCTTC	CASSSGIANYGYTF
few	TRBJ2-2	TRBD1	TRBV6-4	TGTGCCAGCAGTGGGACAGGGGGCGCCGGGGAGCTGTTTTTT	CASSGTGGAGELFF
.	TRBJ2-7	TRBD1	TRBV7-2	TGTGCCAGCAGCTATCGACAGGGGGCTGACGAGCAGTACTTC	CASSYRQGADEQYF
.	TRBJ2-2	.	TRBV9	TGTGCCAGCACCCAAATGGGAGGCGGGGAGCTGTTTTTT	CASTQMGGGELFF
.	TRBJ2-7	TRBD1	TRBV7-3	TGTGCCAGCAGCTTAAAAGGGGACCGGGACAGGGAAACCTACGAGCAGTACTTC	CASSLKGDRDRETYEQYF
once	TRBJ2-3	.	TRBV6-4	TGTGCCAGCAGCCGGAGGGAGACAGATACGCAGTATTTT	CASSRRETDTQYF
.	TRBJ2-1	.	TRBV6-1	TGTGCCAGCAGACTCCCCTACAATGAGCAGTTCTTC	CASRLPYNEQFF
.	TRBJ2-1	.	TRBV20-1	TGCAGTGCTGAACCAGCTGGTGAGCAGTTCTTC	CSAEPAGEQFF
.	TRBJ2-7	TRBD2	TRBV7-2	TGTGCCAGCAGCTTAGCGGGACTAGCGGACCACGAGCAGTACTTC	CASSLAGLADHEQYF
once	TRBJ1-5	.	TRBV18	TGTGCCAGCTCACCCGGGCAGGGGTATCAGCCCCAGCATTTT	CASSPGQGYQPQHF
.	TRBJ1-1	.	TRBV25-1	TGTGCCAGCACCTCTGACAGGAACACTGAAGCTTTCTTT	CASTSDRNTEAFF
once	TRBJ1-1	TRBD1	TRBV5-1	TGCGCCAGCAGCTTGACCACGACAGGGATAGCTTTCTTT	CASSLTTTGIAFF
few	TRBJ1-1	.	TRBV19	TGTGCCAGTAGTATAGGGTTCAACACTGAAGCTTTCTTT	CASSIGFNTEAFF
.	TRBJ2-3	.	TRBV29-1	TGCAGCGTTGGCCCTAGCACAGATACGCAGTATTTT	CSVGPSTDTQYF
.	TRBJ2-3	.	TRBV4-1	TGCGCCAGCAGCCAAGTTCGACTAGTTGTCACAGATACGCAGTATTTT	CASSQVRLVVTDTQYF
once	TRBJ1-1	.	TRBV28	TGTGCCAGCAGTTTATACACTGAAGCTTTCTTT	CASSLYTEAFF
.	TRBJ2-1	TRBD2	TRBV4-1	TGCGCCAGCAGCCAAGGCTCTGGAGTCGTAGCGGGAGCTCGGAATGAGCAGTTCTTC	CASSQGSGVVAGARNEQFF
.	TRBJ1-3	TRBD1	TRBV28	TGTGCCACTCTCCAGGGGGTAAACACCATATATTTT	CATLQGVNTIYF
.	TRBJ1-1	.	TRBV5-4	TGTGCCAGCAGCTTCGTGCTGGGGGTGAAGAACACTGAAGTTTTCTTT	CASSFVLGVKNTEVFF
.	TRBJ2-5	TRBD1	TRBV11-2	TGTGCCAGCAGCTTAATATTCCCCGGGACAGGGACTCAAGAGACCCAGTACTTC	CASSLIFPGTGTQETQYF
.	TRBJ2-3	TRBD1	TRBV28	TGTGCCAGCAGTCACCCCCTACAGGGGGCAGGGGATACGCAGTATTTT	CASSHPLQGAGDTQYF
.	TRBJ2-2	.	TRBV10-3	TGTGCCATGATGGGCAACACCGGGGAGCTGTTTTTT	CAMMGNTGELFF